One sample yielded the 29 T cell receptor beta chains listed below, sequenced in a study of shared clonotypes between healthy human individuals. The assay was immunoSEQ multiplex PCR, and TCRdb's table has in-frame clones only and misses some. The sample carries 2 million to 2.5 million clones, around 93% recorded once. The sequencing input was naive CD4+ T cells from PBMCs. Specified subset: CD45RA+ positively selected. Source of these receptors: a young man in good health. Some clones in this sample may be carry-over from other donors' samples.

The rearrangement links TRBV6-1 to TRBJ2-1; D possibly corresponds to TRBD1 (6 bases). The CDR3 has 14 amino acids. V lost 8 bases, J lost 7 bases, and 18 bases lay in between. Germline V gives CDR1 MNHNS, CDR2 SASEGT. This CDR3 reads CASVIAGVRNEQFF. As DNA, the CDR3 is TGTGCCAGCGTAATTGCAGGGGTTAGAAATGAGCAGTTCTTC.

V usage is TRBV6-5 and J usage is TRBJ1-5, with D hard to call. Per germline, CDR1 MNHEY and CDR2 SVGAGI. The length of the CDR3 is 9 residues. Trimming removed 9 bases at V and 8 bases at J, with 5 bases between. CDR3 in DNA: TGTGCCAGATCGGAGCCCCAGCATTTT. Its translation: CARSEPQHF.

This chain connects TRBV5-4 to TRBJ2-7, with TRBD1 identical over 10 bases. The V segment lost 4 bases and the J segment 8 bases; nucleotides outside the gene matches: 12. There are 15 residues in the CDR3. Per the germline V gene, CDR1 is SGHNT and CDR2 is YYREEE (reference sequence). CDR3 in DNA: TGTGCCAGCAGCACTCGGGGGACAGGGGTTGGAAAGCAGTACTTC. Amino acid sequence: CASSTRGTGVGKQYF.

This chain links TRBV9 with TRBJ1-2; D ambiguous. CDR1 is SGDLS and CDR2 is YYNGEE in the germline V gene. This CDR3 has 15 amino acids. V was shortened by 2 bases and J by 2 bases, with 13 bases between the two germline ends. This chain's CDR3 is CASSVGLLGNYGYTF. The DNA of the CDR3 is TGTGCCAGCAGCGTCGGCCTTCTCGGCAACTATGGCTACACCTTC. The whole variable domain, remainder taken from reference TRBV9 and TRBJ1-2, is DSGVTQTPKHLITATGQRVTLRCSPRSGDLSVYWYQQSLDQGLQFLIQYYNGEERAKGNILERFSAQQFPDLHSELNLSSLELGDSALYFCASSVGLLGNYGYTFGSGTRLTVV.

In regard to this clone: This sample includes further DNA sequences coding for the same CDR3. This chain uses TRBV29-1 with TRBJ2-7; D may be TRBD1 (7 bases). CDR1 and CDR2 (germline): SQVTM, ANQGSEA. The CDR3 consists of 11 residues. V dropped 4 bases and J dropped 7 bases, with 11 bases sitting between them. CDR3 region: CSVGQGGEQYF. The CDR3 DNA sequence: TGCAGCGTTGGCCAGGGGGGTGAGCAGTACTTC.

On this clone: At one end the junction does not follow the germline gene, possibly because of a read error. The rearrangement uses TRBV28 and TRBJ2-2; tentatively, D is TRBD1 (6 bases). The CDR3 runs to 13 residues. Germline assignment: CDR1 MDHEN and CDR2 SYDVKM. CDR3 bases: TGTGCCGGCAGGACAGCGAACACCGGGGAGCTGTTTTTT. Translation gives CAGRTANTGELFF.

In nucleotides, the CDR3 is TGTGCCAGCAGCTCTTACCCCCCATCGGGGTCTGGAAACACCATATATTTT. It is translated as CASSSYPPSGSGNTIYF. The chain recombines TRBV11-2 with TRBJ1-3; D is unclear. This CDR3 has 17 residues. Per germline, CDR1 SGHAT and CDR2 FQNNGV. The V end lost 4 bases, the J end lost 1 base, and 17 bases lay between the germline ends.

The rearrangement uses TRBV9 and TRBJ2-1; a possible D gene is TRBD2 (5 bases). Trimming cost V 4 bases and J 2 bases, with 16 bases left between them. The CDR3 consists of 16 residues. CDR1 is SGDLS, CDR2 YYNGEE, per germline. The CDR3 DNA reads TGTGCCAGCAGCCTCATGACGGGGAGCCCCTACAATGAGCAGTTCTTC. It specifies CASSLMTGSPYNEQFF.

The CDR3 DNA follows: TGTGCCATCGAAGGGCCCGGGTCTTACGAGCAGTACTTC. This sequence encodes CAIEGPGSYEQYF. V gene TRBV25-1 combines with J gene TRBJ2-7; D gene uncertain. V lost 10 bases, J lost 4 bases, and 17 bases lay in between. Per germline, CDR1 MGHDK and CDR2 SYGVNS. CDR3 length: 13 amino acids.

This chain joins TRBV11-2 and TRBJ2-3, with 11 bases identical to TRBD2. With 6 bases clipped from V and 5 bases from J, the junction kept 7 bases outside the gene matches. CDR1 and CDR2 (germline): SGHAT, FQNNGV. CDR3 size: 15 residues. The CDR3 bases are TGTGCCAGCAGTCGATCCGGGACTAGCGGAGATACGCAGTATTTT. This translates into CASSRSGTSGDTQYF.

The table lists this clone with a count of one. The V call is TRBV9, the J call TRBJ2-1; tentative D call: TRBD2 (5 bases). Deletions cut 0 bases from V and 0 bases from J, with 7 bases between. Looked up from germline, CDR1 is SGDLS and CDR2 is YYNGEE. CDR3 length: 15 residues. CDR3 nucleotides: TGTGCCAGCAGCGTAGTAACTAGCTCCTACAATGAGCAGTTCTTC. Translating gives CASSVVTSSYNEQFF.

The chain links TRBV18 to TRBJ1-1; D is unresolved. Germline V lookup: CDR1 KGHSH, CDR2 LQKENI. The CDR3 contains 15 residues. V lost 2 bases to trimming and J lost 3 bases, with 13 bases between them. As DNA, the CDR3 is TGTGCCAGCTCACCAGATTGGGGTAGGGACACTGAAGCTTTCTTT. Amino acids: CASSPDWGRDTEAFF. Full variable domain (remainder filled in from reference TRBV18 and TRBJ1-1): NAGVMQNPRHLVRRRGQEARLRCSPMKGHSHVYWYRQLPEEGLKFMVYLQKENIIDESGMPKERFSAEFPKEGPSILRIQQVVRGDSAAYFCASSPDWGRDTEAFFGQGTRLTVV.

J is TRBJ2-5 and V is TRBV6-5; a possible D gene is TRBD2 (6 bases). This CDR3 is built from 14 residues. In germline, CDR1 is MNHEY, CDR2 SVGAGI. Trimming took off 0 bases at V and 4 bases at J, with 9 bases between the two ends. The CDR3 loop is CASSYSASVETQYF. In DNA form, the CDR3 reads TGTGCCAGCAGTTACTCAGCTAGCGTAGAGACCCAGTACTTC.

The chain has TRBV5-3 and TRBJ2-1; 12 bases are a match to TRBD2. TRBV5-3 has ORF status, its function being uncertain. The J segment lost 0 bases and the V segment lost 3 bases, leaving 10 bases of the junction unmatched. This CDR3 has 19 amino acids. CDR3 region: CARSWVGTSGLLSYNEQFF. DNA of the CDR3: TGTGCCAGAAGCTGGGTAGGGACTAGCGGGCTTCTCTCCTACAATGAGCAGTTCTTC.

The rearrangement uses TRBV9 and TRBJ1-3; D is uncertain. With 0 bases removed from V and 10 bases from J, the gap between germline ends came to 11 bases. This CDR3 has 13 residues. CDR1 SGDLS and CDR2 YYNGEE come from the germline V gene. Here the CDR3 DNA reads TGTGCCAGCAGCGTAGGGGCCGTGGAAACCATATATTTT. Residues: CASSVGAVETIYF.

V gene TRBV5-8 combines with J gene TRBJ2-3; the D gene could be TRBD1 or TRBD2 (5 bases each). Germline V lookup: CDR1 SGHTS, CDR2 YDEGEE. V was pared by 1 base and J by 0 bases, with 9 bases between. The CDR3 contains 15 residues. CDR3 sequence reads: CASSLQGPSTDTQYF. The DNA for the CDR3 is TGTGCCAGCAGCTTGCAGGGACCCAGCACAGATACGCAGTATTTT.

The V call is TRBV28, the J call TRBJ2-1, with 10 bases matching TRBD2. The V segment lost 8 bases and the J segment 6 bases; nucleotides outside the gene matches: 10. The CDR3 is made up of 15 amino acids. Germline V gene data show CDR1 as MDHEN and CDR2 as SYDVKM. In DNA form, the CDR3 reads TGTGCCAGCGTTCCCGGGACTAGCGAAGGCAATGAGCAGTTCTTC. Translated, it gives CASVPGTSEGNEQFF.

This chain uses TRBV27 with TRBJ1-2; unclear D gene. V lost 0 bases and J lost 3, with 11 bases in between. The CDR3 totals 15 residues. Germline values: CDR1 MNHEY, CDR2 SMNVEV (reference sequence). Here the CDR3 reads CASSLSSRGHYGYTF. The DNA of the CDR3 is TGTGCCAGCAGTTTATCGTCCCGAGGGCACTATGGCTACACCTTC.

The chain recombines TRBV5-1 with TRBJ1-1, with no clear D. Germline loops: CDR1 SGHRS, CDR2 YFSETQ. This CDR3 is built from 13 residues. The V end was cut by 1 base, the J end by 6 bases, with 10 bases between. CDR3 region: CASSLKGEAEAFF. Written as DNA, the CDR3 is TGCGCCAGCAGCTTGAAGGGCGAGGCTGAAGCTTTCTTT.

The chain joins TRBV9 to TRBJ2-7; D might be TRBD2 (6 bases). CDR3 length equals 15 residues. CDR1 SGDLS and CDR2 YYNGEE come from the germline V gene. V was cut by 3 bases and J by 0 bases, with 13 bases left in between. The CDR3 region is CASSANFGGSYEQYF. The CDR3 DNA is TGTGCCAGCAGCGCAAACTTCGGGGGCTCCTACGAGCAGTACTTC.

V usage is TRBV4-2 and J usage is TRBJ1-4, with D uncertain. Between the trimmed V and J ends, which lost 11 bases and 0 bases, there was a span of 13 bases. Germline CDR1 reads LGHNA; CDR2 reads YNFKEQ. The CDR3 loop spans 14 amino acids. This CDR3 reads CACARSATNEKLFF. CDR3 DNA sequence: TGTGCCTGCGCCCGCAGTGCAACTAATGAAAAACTGTTTTTT.

The CDR3 spells CASSDRGLGKLFF. As DNA, the CDR3 is TGTGCCAGCTCCGACAGGGGATTGGGAAAACTGTTTTTT. This chain links TRBV19 with TRBJ1-4; TRBD1 matches at 8 bases. V dropped 9 bases and J dropped 10; count of bases not matched to a gene: 10. Germline CDR1 reads LNHDA; CDR2 reads SQIVND (reference sequence). The CDR3 runs to 13 residues.

The CDR3 loop is CASRGTVPVTYEQYF. Here the CDR3 DNA reads TGTGCCAGCAGGGGGACAGTGCCAGTTACCTACGAGCAGTACTTC. The chain has TRBV2 and TRBJ2-7, with 7 bases that match TRBD1. The CDR3 is 15 amino acids. Germline V gives CDR1 SNHLY, CDR2 FYNNEI. V lost 6 bases, J lost 2 bases, and 10 bases stayed unmatched.

V is TRBV4-2 and J is TRBJ2-1; TRBD2 matches 11 bases. This CDR3 is 19 amino acids long. The J segment lost 0 bases and the V segment lost 1 base, leaving 8 bases of the junction unmatched. From germline, CDR1 is LGHNA and CDR2 YNFKEQ. Here the CDR3 reads CASSQGLAGGMSSYNEQFF. In nucleotides, the CDR3 is TGTGCCAGCAGCCAAGGGCTAGCGGGAGGCATGAGCTCCTACAATGAGCAGTTCTTC.

This chain connects TRBV7-9 to TRBJ1-1; 8 bases agree with TRBD1. Germline lookup yields CDR1 SEHNR and CDR2 FQNEAQ (reference sequence). V lost 3 bases and J lost 3; bases outside the gene matches: 15. The CDR3 loop spans 18 amino acids. The CDR3 nucleotides are TGTGCCAGCAGCTTTGATTTCGGACAGGGTCCGTTTGACACTGAAGCTTTCTTT. Its protein is CASSFDFGQGPFDTEAFF.

The CDR3 loop is CASSVAGARGELFF. The CDR3 coding sequence is TGTGCCAGCAGCGTAGCAGGAGCGCGCGGGGAGCTGTTTTTT. The V and J genes are TRBV9 and TRBJ2-2; D is uncertain. The CDR3 extends over 14 amino acids. Between the trimmed V and J ends, which lost 0 bases and 7 bases, there was a span of 10 bases. Per germline, CDR1 SGDLS and CDR2 YYNGEE.

The J gene is TRBJ2-7, the V gene TRBV30; a possible D gene is TRBD2 (6 bases). Trimming took 2 bases from V and 1 from J, leaving 18 bases between them. CDR3 size: 16 residues. The V gene's germline CDR1 is GTSNPN and CDR2 SVGIG (reference sequence). The CDR3 region has the DNA TGTGCCTGGAGTTCAGGGTGGAGGGATTCTTCCTACGAGCAGTACTTC. Encoded protein: CAWSSGWRDSSYEQYF.

The V gene is TRBV4-1, the J gene TRBJ1-1, with 7 nucleotides matching TRBD1. The CDR3 spans 15 residues. CDR1 and CDR2 (germline): MGHRA, YSYEKL. V gave up 4 bases and J gave up 2 bases; unmatched junction bases: 7. CDR3 in DNA: TGCGCCAGCAGCCTGACTGGGACAGCTAACACTGAAGCTTTCTTT. Its translation: CASSLTGTANTEAFF.

The gene calls are TRBV11-3 and TRBJ2-3; 14 bases map to TRBD2. The germline V gene encodes CDR1 SGHNT and CDR2 YENEEA. Trimming removed 5 bases from V and 6 bases from J; junction bases left unmatched: 7. The CDR3 runs to 16 residues. The CDR3 region is CASSPGLAGVVDTQYF. The CDR3 DNA follows: TGTGCCAGCAGCCCGGGACTAGCGGGAGTTGTGGATACGCAGTATTTT. Based on the CDR3 plus reference TRBV11-3 and TRBJ2-3, the full variable domain is EAGVVQSPRYKIIEKKQPVAFWCNPISGHNTLYWYLQNLGQGPELLIRYENEEAVDDSQLPKDRFSAERLKGVDSTLKIQPAELGDSAVYLCASSPGLAGVVDTQYFGPGTRLTVL.